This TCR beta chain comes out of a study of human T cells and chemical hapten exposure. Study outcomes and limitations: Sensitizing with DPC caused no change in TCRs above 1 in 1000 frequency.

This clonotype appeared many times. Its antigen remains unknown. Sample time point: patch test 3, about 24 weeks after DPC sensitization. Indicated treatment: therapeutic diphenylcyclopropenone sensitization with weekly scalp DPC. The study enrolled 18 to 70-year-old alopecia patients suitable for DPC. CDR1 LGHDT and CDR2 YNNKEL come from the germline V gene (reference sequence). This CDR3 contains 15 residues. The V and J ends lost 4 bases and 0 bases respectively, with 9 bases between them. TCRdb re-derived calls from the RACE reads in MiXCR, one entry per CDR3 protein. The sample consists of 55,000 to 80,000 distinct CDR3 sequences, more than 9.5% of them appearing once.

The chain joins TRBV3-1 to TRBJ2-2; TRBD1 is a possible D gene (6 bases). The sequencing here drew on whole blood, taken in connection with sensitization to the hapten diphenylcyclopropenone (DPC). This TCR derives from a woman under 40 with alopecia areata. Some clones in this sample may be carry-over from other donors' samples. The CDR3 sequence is CASSPRGSNTGELFF. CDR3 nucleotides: TGTGCCAGCAGCCCCAGGGGATCGAACACCGGGGAGCTGTTTTTT.